The rows below give T cell receptor beta chains drawn from one sample of a study of naive and memory T cell subsets. TCRdb reprocessed the UMI-ligation and nested PCR reads via MiXCR and lists one record per CDR3 protein. Of roughly 140,000 distinct CDR3 sequences detected, around 21% appear once; the ten largest clones hold 0.5% to 0.75%. The sequenced sample was naive CD8+ T cells from blood. All receptors come from a human donor in good health. Each CDR3 is given with its conserved first and last residue. D genes are given only for firm matches. Where a row states a size, it is once, few, many or the class of an expanded clone; other rows omit it.

>.|few|TRBV5-4|TRBJ2-7
CASSSGDTIFEQYF
TGTGCCAGCAGCTCCGGGGATACCATTTTCGAGCAGTACTTC
>.|.|TRBV12-3/TRBV12-4|TRBJ2-2
CASSFDVAMNTGELFF
TGTGCCAGCAGTTTTGATGTAGCGATGAACACCGGGGAGCTGTTTTTT
>.|.|TRBV28|TRBJ2-2
CASSSPGPEMDTGELFF
TGTGCCAGCAGTTCCCCCGGGCCTGAGATGGACACCGGGGAGCTGTTTTTT
>.|many|TRBV30|TRBJ1-3
CAWNILGSGNTIYF
TGTGCCTGGAACATTCTGGGCTCTGGAAACACCATATATTTT
>TRBD2|.|TRBV28|TRBJ2-7
CGTGTSLSYEQYF
TGTGGCACCGGGACTAGCTTAAGTTACGAGCAGTACTTC
>.|few|TRBV7-9|TRBJ2-5
CASSVALETQYF
TGTGCCAGCAGCGTAGCGTTAGAGACCCAGTACTTC
>TRBD1|.|TRBV6-6|TRBJ1-5
CASSYWDRPRSNQPQHF
TGTGCCAGCAGTTATTGGGACAGGCCTCGAAGCAATCAGCCCCAGCATTTT
>TRBD1|.|TRBV19|TRBJ1-1
CASNTRQGWNTEAFF
TGTGCCAGTAACACCCGACAGGGGTGGAACACTGAAGCTTTCTTT
>.|.|TRBV28|TRBJ2-3
CASSQPSGSTQYF
TGTGCCAGCAGCCAACCGTCTGGGAGTACGCAGTATTTT
>.|few|TRBV12-3/TRBV12-4|TRBJ2-5
CASSTGGQTQYF
TGTGCCAGCAGTACCGGGGGACAGACCCAGTACTTC
>.|.|TRBV20-1|TRBJ1-2
CSARPGANYGYTF
TGCAGTGCTAGGCCCGGAGCTAACTATGGCTACACCTTC
>.|few|TRBV28|TRBJ1-2
CASSPVVGFLYGYTF
TGTGCCAGCAGCCCCGTTGTGGGCTTCCTCTATGGCTACACCTTC
>TRBD1|.|TRBV9|TRBJ2-7
CASSVAWSGTGTDEQYF
TGTGCCAGCAGCGTAGCTTGGTCGGGGACAGGGACCGACGAGCAGTACTTC
>TRBD1|few|TRBV28|TRBJ2-7
CASTPRDSVYEQYF
TGTGCCAGCACCCCCCGGGACAGTGTCTACGAGCAGTACTTC
>TRBD1|few|TRBV7-8|TRBJ2-3
CASSHKTGTAKITDTQYF
TGTGCCAGCAGTCACAAGACCGGGACAGCAAAAATCACAGATACGCAGTATTTT
>.|.|TRBV4-1|TRBJ2-3
CASSQLQGAQYF
TGCGCCAGCAGCCAGCTCCAAGGTGCGCAGTATTTT
>.|.|TRBV7-9|TRBJ1-2
CASSSGAQVYGYTF
TGTGCCAGCTCCTCAGGCGCGCAGGTCTATGGCTACACCTTC
>.|many|TRBV5-5|TRBJ2-2
CASSLEASAGELFF
TGTGCCAGCAGCTTGGAGGCTAGCGCCGGGGAGCTGTTTTTT
>TRBD1|few|TRBV29-1|TRBJ2-7
CSGGTGSYEQYF
TGCAGCGGGGGGACAGGGTCGTACGAGCAGTACTTC
>.|many|TRBV12-3/TRBV12-4|TRBJ2-7
CASSRSNDEQYF
TGTGCCAGCAGTAGGAGCAATGACGAGCAGTACTTC
>TRBD1|few|TRBV28|TRBJ2-7
CATSFTEQGSYEQYF
TGTGCCACCTCTTTTACCGAACAGGGGTCCTACGAGCAGTACTTC
>.|.|TRBV28|TRBJ1-2
CASSSPGRDYYGYTF
TGTGCCAGCAGTTCCCCGGGCCGGGACTACTATGGCTACACCTTC
>.|.|TRBV15|TRBJ2-6
CATSRDLSGANVLTF
TGTGCCACCAGCAGAGATTTATCTGGGGCCAACGTCCTGACTTTC
>TRBD1|once|TRBV27|TRBJ1-5
CASSTGGYSNQPQHF
TGTGCCAGCAGTACAGGGGGTTATAGCAATCAGCCCCAGCATTTT
>TRBD1|few|TRBV13|TRBJ2-5
CASSLRDRGPDETQYF
TGTGCCAGCAGCCTCCGGGACAGGGGTCCGGACGAGACCCAGTACTTC
>.|few|TRBV27|TRBJ1-5
CASSFWNQPQHF
TGTGCCAGCAGTTTTTGGAATCAGCCCCAGCATTTT